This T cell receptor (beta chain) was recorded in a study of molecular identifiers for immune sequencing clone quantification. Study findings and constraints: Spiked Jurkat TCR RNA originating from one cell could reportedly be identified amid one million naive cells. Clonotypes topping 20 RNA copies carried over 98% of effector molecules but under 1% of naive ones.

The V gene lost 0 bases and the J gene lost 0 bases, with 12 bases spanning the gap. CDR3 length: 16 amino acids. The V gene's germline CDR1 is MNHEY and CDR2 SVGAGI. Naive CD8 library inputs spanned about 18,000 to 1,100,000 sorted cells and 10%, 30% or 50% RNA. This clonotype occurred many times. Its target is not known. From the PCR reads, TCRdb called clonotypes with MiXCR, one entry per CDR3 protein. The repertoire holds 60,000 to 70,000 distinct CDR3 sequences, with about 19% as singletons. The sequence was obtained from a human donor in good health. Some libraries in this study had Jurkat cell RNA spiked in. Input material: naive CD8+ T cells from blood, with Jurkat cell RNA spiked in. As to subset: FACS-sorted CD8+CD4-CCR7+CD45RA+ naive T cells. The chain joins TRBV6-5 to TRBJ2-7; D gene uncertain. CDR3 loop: CASSYSTGRNSYEQYF. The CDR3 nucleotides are TGTGCCAGCAGTTACTCGACTGGACGGAACTCCTACGAGCAGTACTTC.